The entry below describes one T cell receptor (beta chain). This entry is derived from a study of blood T cell repertoires in COVID-19. Overall study context: COVID-19 samples from acute and convalescent phases originated in the United States, Italy and Spain. The cDNA or gDNA used as material had been derived from T cells, B-cell-depleted T cells, or PBMCs.

Generated by immunoSEQ multiplex PCR, the TCRdb table keeps only in-frame clones and is missing some. The sample records fewer than 250,000 clones, about 86% being singletons. V was trimmed by 8 bases and J by 1 base, leaving 14 bases between them. The CDR3 loop spans 13 amino acids. Germline CDR1 is SQVTM and CDR2 is ANQGSEA. The sequence came from a woman aged 50 to 60 with acute or convalescent COVID-19. Sequencing was carried out using peripheral blood. The V call is TRBV29-1, the J call TRBJ1-2; maybe TRBD1 (5 bases). The CDR3: CSTGGGLNYGYTF. CDR3 DNA: TGCAGCACTGGGGGAGGTCTTAACTATGGCTACACCTTC.